The 7 T cell receptor beta chains below were found in one sample sequenced in a study of beta chain features in type 1 diabetes. The authors reverse transcribed all of the isolated RNA, so sequencing captured expressed TCRB transcripts. Only in-frame clones appear in the TCRdb table, and some are missing; sequencing was by immunoSEQ multiplex PCR. This sample carries 150,000 to 190,000 clones, around 10% of them seen once, and the ten largest clones take roughly 2%. The sequenced sample consisted of central memory CD4+ T cells from blood. The receptor source for this set is a man aged 18 to 30 in good health.

There are a few counts of this clone. This rearrangement joins TRBV7-2 to TRBJ1-2; TRBD1 is a possible D gene (5 bases). The germline V gene has CDR1 SGHTA and CDR2 FQGNSA. Between the trimmed V and J ends, which lost 9 bases and 4 bases, there was a span of 18 bases. The CDR3 is made up of 14 amino acids. CDR3 in amino acids: CARRLGAGLYGYTF. The CDR3 nucleotides read TGTGCCAGGAGATTAGGGGCAGGACTCTATGGCTACACCTTC.

The V gene is TRBV7-3, the J gene TRBJ2-7; 7 bases map to TRBD2. Losses at the gene ends were 5 bases for V and 0 bases for J; bases not matched to a gene: 4. The CDR3 consists of 14 residues. Germline CDR1 is SGHTA and CDR2 is FQGTGA. The CDR3 sequence is CASSLGRTSYEQYF. Written as DNA, the CDR3 is TGTGCCAGCAGCCTCGGGAGGACCTCCTACGAGCAGTACTTC.

In its sample, this clone was seen a few times. The V call is TRBV9, the J call TRBJ2-4; 8 nucleotides line up with TRBD2. With 2 bases clipped from V and 0 bases from J, the junction kept 13 bases outside the gene matches. CDR1 is SGDLS and CDR2 is YYNGEE in the germline V gene. This CDR3 contains 19 residues. The CDR3 here is CASSVRAGDGGLAKNIQYF. In DNA, the CDR3 is TGTGCCAGCAGCGTCCGAGCGGGAGACGGGGGACTAGCCAAAAACATTCAGTACTTC.

The DNA for the CDR3 is TGTGCCAGCAGCCTAAAGGCCGGGTTGGGAGAGACCCAGTACTTC. It codes for CASSLKAGLGETQYF. This rearrangement joins TRBV14 to TRBJ2-5; no reliable D call. CDR1 and CDR2 (germline): SGHDN, FVKESK. The V gene lost 4 bases and the J gene lost 4 bases, with 16 bases spanning the gap. This CDR3 spans 15 amino acids.

The V gene is TRBV28, the J gene TRBJ2-7; D is uncertain. The CDR3 consists of 12 residues. Per germline, CDR1 MDHEN and CDR2 SYDVKM. V dropped 5 bases and J dropped 6 bases, with 11 bases sitting between them. The CDR3 region is CASSLRKGEQYF. Written as DNA, the CDR3 is TGTGCCAGCAGTCTACGGAAGGGCGAGCAGTACTTC.

The gene calls are TRBV27 and TRBJ1-6; D uncertain. There are 15 residues in the CDR3. CDR1 is MNHEY and CDR2 is SMNVEV in the germline V gene (reference sequence). The V end was cut by 3 bases, the J end by 11 bases, with 17 bases between. This CDR3 reads CASSFSGRLEAPLHF. As DNA, the CDR3 is TGTGCCAGCAGTTTCTCTGGCCGCCTGGAAGCACCCCTCCACTTT.

This chain uses TRBV28 with TRBJ2-4; unclear D gene. The CDR3 sequence is 13 residues long. Looked up from germline, CDR1 is MDHEN and CDR2 is SYDVKM. The V gene lost 7 bases and the J gene lost 1 base, with 8 bases spanning the gap. The CDR3 nucleotides are TGTGCCAGCACGGATGGGGCCAAAAACATTCAGTACTTC. Encoded protein: CASTDGAKNIQYF.